This T cell receptor (beta chain) stems from a study of long-term antiretroviral therapy in people with HIV. As for the study in general: When the earliest samples were collected, ART was typically delayed until CD4 counts fell.

Running of the v3.0 immunoSEQ assay took place at survey level. Sequencing aimed at about 35,000-55,000 T-cell genomes per sample. Repertoires were generated with immunoSEQ multiplex PCR, while TCRdb's copy carries only in-frame clones and drops some. The sample lists about 21,000 clones, around three quarters occurring once. Details on this clone: Its antigen is undetermined.

Study outcomes and limitations: ART was followed by higher diversity that remained below transplant donor controls. Blood was collected between the mid-2000s and the late 2010s, possibly under older ART regimens.

The CDR3 has 15 amino acids. Germline V CDR1 and CDR2: SGHTA, FQGNSA. Trimming removed 2 bases at V and 4 bases at J, with 11 bases between. Here the sequenced sample was unsorted PBMCs, taken 4.1 years after starting antiretroviral therapy. This sequence joins TRBV7-2 and TRBJ1-4; D not resolved. The TCR sequence derives from a middle-aged woman with HIV. In DNA, the CDR3 is TGTGCCAGCAGCTTATCCAACAACTTTAATGAAAAACTGTTTTTT. This gives the protein CASSLSNNFNEKLFF.